This entry lists 30 T cell receptor beta chains sequenced from one sample in a study of cytomegalovirus exposure and HLA in healthy donors listed by TCRdb under 2017. Receptors were amplified or captured by the immunoSEQ multiplex PCR assay. The clones in this table, taken by TCRdb from immuneACCESS, are in-frame only. Not every clone is retained; where verified, under half of the shortfall comes from an unresolved V gene, and the cause of the rest is unknown. For this sample there are 200,000 or so clones; approximately 84% appear just once. Approximately 7% of the sample comes from the top ten. Sequencing used PBMCs. These receptors were taken from a man younger than 35 in good health and CMV-seropositive.

This chain links TRBV7-2 with TRBJ2-7, with 9 bases identical to TRBD2. V was pared by 3 bases and J by 4 bases, with 13 bases of the junction left unmatched. The germline V gene has CDR1 SGHTA and CDR2 FQGNSA. The length of the CDR3 is 17 residues. CDR3 nucleotide sequence: TGTGCCAGCAGCTTGGCAGGTGGCGGGAGGGCCGCTTACGAGCAGTACTTC. It is translated as CASSLAGGGRAAYEQYF. The full variable domain, rest sourced from reference TRBV7-2 and TRBJ2-7, is GAGVSQSPSNKVTEKGKDVELRCDPISGHTALYWYRQSLGQGLEFLIYFQGNSAPDKSGLPSDRFSAERTGGSVSTLTIQRTQQEDSAVYLCASSLAGGGRAAYEQYFGPGTRLTVT.

J is TRBJ1-4 and V is TRBV7-2; D might be TRBD1 (5 bases). CDR3 length equals 14 residues. V lost 5 bases and J lost 7, with 14 bases in between. CDR1 SGHTA and CDR2 FQGNSA come from the germline V gene. The CDR3 spells CASSLGGISEKLFF. CDR3 nucleotides: TGTGCCAGCAGCCTCGGGGGGATTTCTGAAAAACTGTTTTTT.

The chain has TRBV4-2 and TRBJ1-5; 8 bases are shared with TRBD1. Germline assignment: CDR1 LGHNA and CDR2 YNFKEQ. The CDR3 consists of 15 residues. The V segment lost 7 bases and the J segment 8 bases; nucleotides outside the gene matches: 13. The CDR3 DNA sequence: TGTGCCAGCACCCTTACGGACAGGGATGGGAAGCCCCAGCATTTT. Residues: CASTLTDRDGKPQHF.

This clone appeared a single time. The J gene is TRBJ2-7, the V gene TRBV20-1; D gene ambiguous. Trimming shortened V by 5 bases and J by 5 bases, and 7 bases separated the two germline ends. The CDR3 totals 10 residues. Germline V gene sequence: CDR1 DFQATT, CDR2 SNEGSKA (reference sequence). Here the CDR3 reads CSAGLHEQYF. CDR3 coding DNA: TGCAGTGCTGGCCTCCACGAGCAGTACTTC.

This clone was observed a single time. J is TRBJ1-3 and V is TRBV28; 7 nucleotides match TRBD1. Germline V gives CDR1 MDHEN, CDR2 SYDVKM. This CDR3 contains 16 residues. The ends lost 6 bases at V and 0 bases at J; junction bases unmatched: 8. The CDR3 bases are TGTGCCAGCAGGAAAGGGGGCAGATACTCTGGAAACACCATATATTTT. Its protein product is CASRKGGRYSGNTIYF. Together with reference TRBV28 and TRBJ1-3, the CDR3 gives the full variable domain: DVKVTQSSRYLVKRTGEKVFLECVQDMDHENMFWYRQDPGLGLRLIYFSYDVKMKEKGDIPEGYSVSREKKERFSLILESASTNQTSMYLCASRKGGRYSGNTIYFGEGSWLTVV.

The V gene is TRBV5-1, the J gene TRBJ2-3, with 14 positions matching TRBD2. The germline CDR1 and CDR2 sequences are SGHRS and YFSETQ. V lost 3 bases to trimming and J lost 0 bases; unmatched junction nucleotides: 9. The CDR3 is made up of 19 amino acids. CDR3 sequence (DNA): TGCGCCAGCAGCTATCAGTGGGGGACTAGCGGGGGTAGCACAGATACGCAGTATTTT. It specifies CASSYQWGTSGGSTDTQYF.

The J gene is TRBJ1-3, the V gene TRBV28, with TRBD1 as a possible D gene (5 bases). Looked up from germline, CDR1 is MDHEN and CDR2 is SYDVKM. Trimming took 3 bases from V and 3 from J, leaving 12 bases between them. The CDR3 extends over 15 amino acids. The CDR3 nucleotides read TGTGCCAGCAGTTTTCAGGGTTCTATTGGAAACACCATATATTTT. It yields the protein CASSFQGSIGNTIYF.

The chain carries TRBV7-6 and TRBJ2-5, with TRBD2 identical over 8 bases. V dropped 4 bases and J dropped 3; count of bases not matched to a gene: 10. CDR1 is SGHVS and CDR2 is FNYEAQ in the germline V gene. This CDR3 spans 16 amino acids. CDR3 nucleotides: TGTGCCAGCAGCTCCGCTCGGACTAGCAGCGAAGAGACCCAGTACTTC. Residues: CASSSARTSSEETQYF.

The genes are TRBV6-1 and TRBJ1-5, with unresolved D. CDR3 length: 18 residues. Germline V CDR1 and CDR2: MNHNS, SASEGT. Trimming removed 3 bases at V and 4 bases at J, with 22 bases between. CDR3 coding DNA: TGTGCCAGCAGTGATCTTATGAGTCCCTCGGCGGGGAATCAGCCCCAGCATTTT. Translated: CASSDLMSPSAGNQPQHF.

The chain carries TRBV2 and TRBJ2-1; possible D gene TRBD2, 5 bases. Deletions cut 8 bases from V and 3 bases from J, with 17 bases between. CDR1 and CDR2 from the germline V gene are SNHLY and FYNNEI. The CDR3 runs 15 residues. The CDR3 here is CASSPPAVIYNEQFF. CDR3 DNA sequence: TGTGCCAGCTCCCCCCCAGCGGTTATCTACAATGAGCAGTTCTTC.

The V gene is TRBV29-1, the J gene TRBJ1-1; 7 bases are a match to TRBD1. V lost 2 bases to trimming and J lost 1 base; unmatched junction nucleotides: 4. The CDR3 consists of 14 residues. The germline CDR1 and CDR2 sequences are SQVTM and ANQGSEA. CDR3 amino acids: CSVEPQGKNTEAFF. The CDR3 DNA reads as TGCAGCGTTGAACCACAGGGGAAGAACACTGAAGCTTTCTTT.

V usage is TRBV7-3 and J usage is TRBJ2-1, with 8 bases matching TRBD2. V was pared by 1 base and J by 4 bases, with 6 bases of the junction left unmatched. The CDR3 contains 16 residues. Germline V lookup: CDR1 SGHTA, CDR2 FQGTGA. This CDR3 is CASSLRGLGEYNEQFF. In DNA, the CDR3 is TGTGCCAGCAGCTTAAGGGGACTAGGGGAATACAATGAGCAGTTCTTC.

The chain couples TRBV27 to TRBJ2-4, with D perhaps matching TRBD2 (6 bases). This CDR3 comprises 16 residues. CDR1 and CDR2 (germline): MNHEY, SMNVEV (reference sequence). V was trimmed by 2 bases and J by 2 bases, leaving 13 bases between them. The chain's CDR3 is CASSLIGSRSKNIQYF. The CDR3 nucleotides are TGTGCCAGCAGTTTAATCGGGAGTCGTTCCAAAAACATTCAGTACTTC.

The V call is TRBV10-3, the J call TRBJ2-3; 12 bases fit TRBD2. The germline gives CDR1 ENHRY, CDR2 SYGVKD. The CDR3 covers 18 residues. V lost 2 bases, J lost 4 bases, and 10 bases stayed unmatched. CDR3 residues: CAISERGLAGGPSDTQYF. DNA of the CDR3: TGTGCCATCAGTGAGAGAGGTCTAGCGGGAGGGCCGTCAGATACGCAGTATTTT.

The V gene is TRBV2, the J gene TRBJ2-7, with 8 positions matching TRBD2. Unmatched junction bases numbered 15, after V lost 4 bases and J lost 4 bases. Germline CDR1 is SNHLY and CDR2 is FYNNEI. CDR3 length: 17 residues. The CDR3 loop reads CASSARPWGSGSYEQYF. CDR3 in DNA: TGTGCCAGCAGTGCCCGTCCTTGGGGCAGCGGGAGTTACGAGCAGTACTTC.

This clone showed up just a few times. The chain couples TRBV7-6 to TRBJ2-7; D may be TRBD1 (5 bases). Trimming pared 5 bases from V and 2 bases from J, leaving 16 bases between. There are 15 residues in the CDR3. CDR1 and CDR2 (germline): SGHVS, FNYEAQ. Here the CDR3 reads CASSTRQFPPYEQYF. The CDR3 nucleotides read TGTGCCAGCAGCACACGACAGTTCCCCCCCTACGAGCAGTACTTC.

The rearrangement links TRBV4-3 to TRBJ1-1; D is undetermined. CDR1 is LGHNA, CDR2 YSLEER, per germline. Deletions cut 0 bases from V and 2 bases from J, with 7 bases between. The CDR3 consists of 14 residues. The CDR3 loop is CASSQELINTEAFF. The CDR3, as DNA: TGCGCCAGCAGCCAAGAATTAATCAACACTGAAGCTTTCTTT.

The gene calls are TRBV6-6 and TRBJ2-7, with 13 bases lining up with TRBD2. The V gene's germline CDR1 is MNHNY and CDR2 SVGAGI (reference sequence). The CDR3 is 16 amino acids. V dropped 8 bases and J dropped 4; count of bases not matched to a gene: 11. CDR3 protein: CASASGTSGTLYEQYF. The DNA for the CDR3 is TGTGCCAGCGCTTCCGGGACTAGCGGGACGCTTTACGAGCAGTACTTC.

This clone was observed a few times. CDR3 protein: CASMAGGYGYTF. In nucleotides, the CDR3 is TGTGCCAGCATGGCAGGGGGATATGGCTACACCTTC. The chain joins TRBV2 to TRBJ1-2; 7 bases are shared with TRBD1. Germline V lookup: CDR1 SNHLY, CDR2 FYNNEI. The CDR3 has 12 residues. J was trimmed by 5 bases and V by 7 bases; bases with no gene match: 4.

The chain is built from TRBV30 and TRBJ1-5; D is perhaps TRBD1 (6 bases). The CDR3 is made up of 13 amino acids. Trimming pared 1 base from V and 5 bases from J, leaving 9 bases between. Germline V gives CDR1 GTSNPN, CDR2 SVGIG (reference sequence). The CDR3 coding sequence is TGTGCCTGGAGTGCAGGGGTTCATCAGCCCCAGCATTTT. This translates into CAWSAGVHQPQHF.

The chain combines TRBV6-1 with TRBJ1-5, with D perhaps matching TRBD1 (6 bases). CDR1 and CDR2 from the germline V gene are MNHNS and SASEGT. V gave up 2 bases and J gave up 3 bases, with 8 bases separating them. The CDR3 runs 14 residues. The CDR3 is CASSEQGTNQPQHF. The CDR3 bases are TGTGCCAGCAGTGAACAGGGGACCAATCAGCCCCAGCATTTT.

This chain uses TRBV27 with TRBJ2-1; 7 bases match TRBD2. The CDR3 is 14 residues long. With 7 bases clipped from V and 4 bases from J, the junction kept 7 bases outside the gene matches. Germline V gives CDR1 MNHEY, CDR2 SMNVEV (reference sequence). This chain's CDR3 is CASTALAAYNEQFF. As DNA, the CDR3 is TGTGCCAGCACTGCCCTAGCGGCTTACAATGAGCAGTTCTTC.

This clone was observed a few times. This rearrangement joins TRBV9 to TRBJ2-2; TRBD2 agrees at 10 bases. Germline CDR1 and CDR2: SGDLS and YYNGEE. This CDR3 has 16 amino acids. The ends lost 0 bases at V and 5 bases at J; junction bases unmatched: 4. The CDR3 is CASSVDISGRTGELFF. CDR3 nucleotide sequence: TGTGCCAGCAGCGTAGATATTAGCGGGAGGACCGGGGAGCTGTTTTTT.

This CDR3 reads CASSYRGGATEAFF. The CDR3, as DNA: TGCGCCAGCAGCTACCGGGGGGGCGCCACTGAAGCTTTCTTT. The chain joins TRBV5-1 to TRBJ1-1, with D maybe TRBD1 (6 bases). There are 14 residues in the CDR3. V lost 3 bases, J lost 4 bases, and 13 bases lay in between. From germline, CDR1 is SGHRS and CDR2 YFSETQ.

This clone has only a few counts. CDR3 protein: CSAAGQDLEQFF. The CDR3 region has the DNA TGCAGCGCAGCGGGCCAGGATCTAGAGCAGTTCTTC. The rearrangement links TRBV29-1 to TRBJ2-1, with D possibly being TRBD2 (6 bases). This CDR3 contains 12 residues. Between the trimmed V and J ends, which lost 7 bases and 10 bases, there was a span of 17 bases. Germline V gives CDR1 SQVTM, CDR2 ANQGSEA.

A single count supports this clone. The V and J genes are TRBV6-6 and TRBJ2-3, with D uncertain. CDR1 is MNHNY, CDR2 SVGAGI, per germline (reference sequence). Between the trimmed V and J ends, which lost 8 bases and 3 bases, there was a span of 12 bases. The CDR3 has 13 amino acids. The CDR3 spells CASYQARTDTQYF. CDR3 DNA sequence: TGTGCCAGCTACCAGGCCCGGACAGATACGCAGTATTTT.

This clone was recorded many times. The chain is built from TRBV6-4 and TRBJ2-3; 8 bases are a match to TRBD2. Unmatched junction bases numbered 1, after V lost 6 bases and J lost 2 bases. Germline CDR1 is MRHNA and CDR2 is SNTAGT. This CDR3 is 13 amino acids long. In DNA form, the CDR3 reads TGTGCCAGCAGCGGGAGGGCCACAGATACGCAGTATTTT. It encodes CASSGRATDTQYF.

The V call is TRBV29-1, the J call TRBJ1-1; 7 bases fit TRBD1. Germline CDR1 is SQVTM and CDR2 is ANQGSEA. This CDR3 comprises 13 residues. The J segment lost 4 bases and the V segment lost 3 bases, leaving 5 bases of the junction unmatched. CDR3 loop: CSVDSPGGTEAFF. CDR3 coding DNA: TGCAGCGTTGATAGTCCAGGGGGCACTGAAGCTTTCTTT.

This CDR3 reads CASSQSTSGYANTGELFF. The DNA for the CDR3 is TGTGCCAGCTCACAATCGACTAGCGGGTACGCGAACACCGGGGAGCTGTTTTTT. The J gene is TRBJ2-2, the V gene TRBV18, with 10 positions matching TRBD2. Germline V gene sequence: CDR1 KGHSH, CDR2 LQKENI. CDR3 length: 18 amino acids. V dropped 4 bases and J dropped 0; count of bases not matched to a gene: 8.

CDR3 coding DNA: TGTGCCAGCAGCTTAGTATTACAGGGTGGAGAGACCCAGTACTTC. It specifies CASSLVLQGGETQYF. This chain uses TRBV7-8 with TRBJ2-5; D is perhaps TRBD1 (6 bases). Germline V gene sequence: CDR1 SGHVS, CDR2 FQNEAQ. V dropped 1 base and J dropped 4 bases, with 13 bases sitting between them. This CDR3 comprises 15 residues.